A single T cell receptor (beta chain) is shown here with its context. This receptor's antigen is unknown. It has no much larger one-base neighbor in the sample; base qualities were not kept. The cohort comprised fewer than 750 healthy bone marrow donors. Cohort members were all nominally healthy when sampled, although unrecorded immune exposures were likely present. The donor was CMV seropositive and belonged to the group of more than 250 seropositive cohort members. Every donor gave a peripheral blood sample, and the peripheral blood mononuclear cells from that sample were used for TCR beta sequencing. Genomic DNA extraction from the blood cell samples was performed with the Qiagen DNeasy Blood Extraction Kit. Measured from the cysteine to the phenylalanine, the CDR3 is 13 residues long. Of all the DNA, just the CDR3 is kept, 39 bases in frame from base 1. For CDR1 and CDR2, the germline V gene lists MNHEY and SVGAGI. Trimming removed 6 bases from V and 2 bases from J, leaving 8 bases between the germline ends.

The data originate from a study of cytomegalovirus exposure and HLA in healthy donors (dated by TCRdb to the late 2010s). Study-level background: According to an earlier analysis of several hundred of the donors, about 179 million T cells yielded 117 million unique TCR beta sequences and 276 Gb of sequence data. An early release covering around 630 HLA-typed donors comprised about 310 gigabases of sequencing data and roughly 86 million unique TCR sequences. Of the 300 to 500 genotyped donors, 65% to 90% were placed in the genetic ancestry cluster associated with self-reported Caucasian donors. The study was designed to test whether signatures of past pathogen exposure could be identified by cataloging public T cell receptors. The T cell repertoires of 666 subjects were profiled by immunosequencing and related to cytomegalovirus serostatus. A separate validation cohort of about 110 different subjects was used in addition to the roughly 670-subject first cohort. To predict cytomegalovirus infection status, the study combined high-throughput TCR immunosequencing, statistical association of individual TCRs with disease status, and machine learning. A later analysis re-analyzed previously published TCR beta repertoires from roughly 630 donors and added high-resolution HLA genotyping to study TCR occurrence patterns. Rather than drawing on any new phenotypic data, the later analysis identified candidate immune exposures from TCR beta sequences and the way those sequences occurred across donors. An earlier analysis of nearly 600 of the donors applied high-throughput TCR beta sequencing to assess whether each TCR beta V gene segment acted as functional or pseudogenic. Donor age, sex, ethnicity and CMV serostatus were compiled alongside the repertoire data. In a later genetic analysis, genome-wide SNP genotypes for about three fifths of the roughly 670 donors were used, and that subset was treated as a discovery cohort. All discovery cohort repertoires had been generated on a single sequencing platform. HLA typing covered class I and class II loci at four-digit resolution. The number of donors typed differed by locus, with about 629-630 for A, B, C, DRB1 and DQB1, around 520 for DQA1, under 610 for DPA1, and some 440 for DPB1. A few DR-DQ haplotypes were handled as single units for association and clustering because linkage in the cohort was strong. Across approximately 400 genotyped donors of the cohort, an average of roughly 250,000 unique TCR beta nucleotide sequences per donor were sequenced, and approximately 19% of those sequences were non-productive. What the work shows at the level of the full study, not this receptor alone: Specific HLA alleles were associated with 15,000 to 20,000 TCR beta sequences at a false discovery rate of 0.05 in a later analysis. Sequencing depth was assumed to be roughly uniform across donors in the presence/absence analyses, though that assumption may not hold. This cohort had only TCR beta chains sequenced, and the lack of alpha or paired-chain data limited which features could be detected. An association between a missense DCLRE1C variant and V-gene and J-gene trimming of TCR beta chains was found in a later genetic analysis and replicated in an independent cohort. The study gave a list of some 150 TCR beta chains associated with cytomegalovirus. The 87-base-pair reads could not distinguish some IMGT-functional V segments, including TRBV6-2 and TRBV6-3, so those segments were excluded. A further reported finding was that TCR beta sequences accurately predicted the HLA-A and HLA-B alleles for most subjects in the first cohort. For the cohort, immune exposure information was limited to CMV serostatus. In a later genetic analysis, fewer N-insertions in productive TCRs were reported among donors in an Asian-associated ancestry cluster than the approximately 670-donor mean. Because HLA typing was unavailable for some donors at each locus, only the typed subset was used in association tests. In a later analysis, several top co-occurrence clusters were reported to appear linked to parvovirus B19, influenza, CMV and Epstein-Barr virus. Correlated functional status among segregating V segments might be attributable to linkage disequilibrium, but an unknown experimental factor could not be ruled out. In vitro tests confirmed that a few of the cytomegalovirus-associated TCR beta chains recognize cytomegalovirus antigens. In an earlier analysis of around 600 of the donors, most TCR beta V segments appeared in productive rearrangements about 87% or about 30% of the time, broadly matching IMGT annotations. In a later analysis, TCR association rates were found to vary across HLA loci, with the most associated TCRs seen for DRB1 alleles and the fewest for HLA-C alleles. Strong co-occurrence of HLA alleles, especially DR and DQ, made assigning TCR associations to individual alleles difficult. The authors suggested that the approach could potentially be extended to other disease states and immunological phenotypes. Most TCR sequences were seen in very few donors, while some public TCRs were found in many individuals. Compared with equally common non-associated chains, HLA-associated TCR beta chains in a later analysis were more clonally expanded and had lower generation probabilities. The sequencing pipeline was judged likely to have produced a cluster of highly shared sequence variants as a technical artifact. In a later analysis, most CMV-associated TCR beta chains were found to appear HLA-restricted, with HLA associations seemingly driven largely by CMV exposure. The classifier was reported to diagnose cytomegalovirus status with high specificity and sensitivity in both the original cohort and the validation cohort. Because counts were too low, around 18 rarely observed V segments, including chromosome 9 orphons, were left out of the earlier analysis of approximately 580 of the donors.

The protocol used for the library was the immunoSEQ multiplex PCR assay. For the multiplex PCR, a mixture combining 60 forward primers for TCR Vbeta segments and 13 reverse primers for TCR Jbeta segments was used. Amplification of the CDR3 region of rearranged TCR beta genes was performed with a multiplex PCR assay on genomic DNA. The amplified TCR beta libraries were sequenced on the Illumina HiSeq System as 87-base-pair reads. In the source study's methods: Across the 670 or so repertoires, a later analysis counted about 81 million unique TCR beta chains, around 10 million of which were shared by at least two donors. Raw reads were error-corrected and collapsed into unique sequences by a nearest-neighbor algorithm in which closely related sequences were merged to remove PCR and sequencing errors. Alignment of CDR3 sequences to IMGT reference sequences was used to assign V, D and J gene segments. Each retained sequence needed at least a six-nucleotide match to both a V gene segment and a J gene segment. A rearrangement counted as productive if the CDR3 had no stop codons and remained in frame with V and J, and every other rearrangement counted as non-productive. Following IMGT convention, CDR3 was defined as the stretch from the second conserved V-encoded cysteine to the conserved J-encoded phenylalanine. Sequences without an unambiguous match to a single V gene segment were excluded from the earlier analysis of approximately 600 of the donors. In an earlier analysis of roughly 600 of the donors, a V segment was called functional when productive rearrangements were above 56.7%, and segregating when the standard deviation between donors exceeded 5%. A statistical classification framework was developed to diagnose cytomegalovirus status using the catalog of TCR beta chain sequences. In a later analysis, TCR nucleotide sequences were compared against IMGT/GENE-DB human TR gene sequences so that V and J genes could be assigned. In a later analysis, CDR3 sequences and most-parsimonious VDJ recombination scenarios were assigned using the TCRdist pipeline. A later analysis defined each TCR beta chain by its CDR3 amino acid sequence plus V-gene family, and excluded reads lacking a unique V-gene family. In a later analysis, 450 to 600 highly shared, low-generation-probability nucleotide sequences were removed to address suspected cross-contamination and a sequencing artifact. For each public chain, a later analysis derived a clonal expansion index from normalized ranks of inferred template counts within each repertoire. A later analysis computed generation probabilities with a VDJ recombination model fitted to out-of-frame rearrangements, and checked the results against IGoR. In a later analysis, hypergeometric tests were used to score TCR-TCR, TCR-HLA and TCR-CMV co-occurrence, with a repertoire-size bias correction applied to TCR pairs. False discovery rates were estimated in a later analysis by permuting HLA or CMV assignments 20 times. In a later analysis, co-occurring TCRs were grouped with DBSCAN, and TCRdist sequence similarity was added when clustering was performed within HLA-allele-positive subsets. For co-occurrence clustering, repertoires with fewer than 30,000 or more than 120,000 public chains were excluded, along with roughly 5 repertoires with anomalous nucleotide sharing. What TCRdb holds here is the immuneACCESS table cut down to in-frame rearrangements. Part of the clones is not present; checked against another copy, under half of the missing clones reflect an unresolved V gene, and the others are unexplained. The V and J calls and clone size were taken over from that table, and D and trimming were inferred from the DNA. This sample is represented by about 170,000 clones; roughly 85% of them were singletons. The ten biggest clones cover about 2.5% of the sample.

Sequenced: PBMCs. This receptor was obtained from a man between 25 and 39 years old in good health and CMV-seropositive. The sequence is built from TRBV6-5 and TRBJ1-3, with the D gene call left open. The bases read TGTGCCAGCAGCTTGACTACTGGAAACACCATATATTTT. Its product reads: CASSLTTGNTIYF.